This T cell receptor beta chain stems from a study of T cell responses to AZD1222 COVID-19 vaccine. Sequencing was performed with immunoSEQ multiplex PCR; in TCRdb, only in-frame clones are kept and a portion is missing. In the table there are around 120,000 clones, around 87% of which are singletons. J gave up 2 bases and V 3 bases, and 4 bases lay outside the gene matches. CDR1 and CDR2 from the germline V gene are KGHSH and LQKENI. CDR3 size: 16 residues. The sequence was collected from an adult in good health. The input for sequencing was peripheral blood, taken on day 0 of AZD1222 vaccination. This rearrangement joins TRBV18 to TRBJ2-5; TRBD1 matches at 12 bases. The CDR3 sequence: CASSPGTGGIQETQYF. CDR3 coding DNA: TGTGCCAGCTCACCCGGGACAGGGGGCATTCAAGAGACCCAGTACTTC.